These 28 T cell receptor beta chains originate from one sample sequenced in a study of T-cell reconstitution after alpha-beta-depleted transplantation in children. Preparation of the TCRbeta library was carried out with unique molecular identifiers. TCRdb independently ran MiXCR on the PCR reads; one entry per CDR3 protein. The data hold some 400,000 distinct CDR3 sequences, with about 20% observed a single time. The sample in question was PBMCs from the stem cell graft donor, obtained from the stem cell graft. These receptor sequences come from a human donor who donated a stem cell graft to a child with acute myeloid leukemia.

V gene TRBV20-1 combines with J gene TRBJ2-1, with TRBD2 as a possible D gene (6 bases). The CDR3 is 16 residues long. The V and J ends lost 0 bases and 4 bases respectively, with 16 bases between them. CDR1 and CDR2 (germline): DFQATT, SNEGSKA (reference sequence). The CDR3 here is CSARDYRQGGYNEQFF. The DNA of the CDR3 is TGCAGTGCTAGAGATTATCGGCAGGGAGGTTACAATGAGCAGTTCTTC.

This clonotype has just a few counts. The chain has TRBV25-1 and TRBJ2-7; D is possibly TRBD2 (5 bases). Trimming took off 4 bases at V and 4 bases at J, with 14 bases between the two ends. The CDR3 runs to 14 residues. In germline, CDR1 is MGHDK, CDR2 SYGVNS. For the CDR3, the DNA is TGTGCCAGCAGTGGGATCCGCGGGCATTACGAGCAGTACTTC. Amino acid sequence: CASSGIRGHYEQYF.

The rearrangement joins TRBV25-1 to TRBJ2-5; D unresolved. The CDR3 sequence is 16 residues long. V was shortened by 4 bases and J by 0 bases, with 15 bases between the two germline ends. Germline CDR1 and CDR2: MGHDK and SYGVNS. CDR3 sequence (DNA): TGTGCCAGCAGTGTAGACCCGGAACTGTACCAAGAGACCCAGTACTTC. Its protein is CASSVDPELYQETQYF.

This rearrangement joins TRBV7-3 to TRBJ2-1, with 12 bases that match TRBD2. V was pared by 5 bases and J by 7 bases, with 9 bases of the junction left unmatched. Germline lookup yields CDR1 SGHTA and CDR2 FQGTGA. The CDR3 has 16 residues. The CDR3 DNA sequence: TGTGCCAGCAGCCCACGGGGGACTAGCGGGCTGAATGAGCAGTTCTTC. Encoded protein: CASSPRGTSGLNEQFF.

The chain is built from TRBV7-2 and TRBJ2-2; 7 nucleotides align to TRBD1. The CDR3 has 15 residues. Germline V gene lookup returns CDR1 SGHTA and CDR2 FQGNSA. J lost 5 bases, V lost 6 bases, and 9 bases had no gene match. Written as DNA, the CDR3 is TGTGCCAGCAGATCCCTGGACAGGATAACCGGGGAGCTGTTTTTT. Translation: CASRSLDRITGELFF.

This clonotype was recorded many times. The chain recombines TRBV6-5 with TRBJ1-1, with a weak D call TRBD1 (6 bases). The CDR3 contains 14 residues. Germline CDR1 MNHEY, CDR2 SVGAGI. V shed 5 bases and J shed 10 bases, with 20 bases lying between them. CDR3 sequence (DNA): TGTGCCAGCAGTAATCTTCAGGGGAACGATCGAGCTTTCTTT. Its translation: CASSNLQGNDRAFF.

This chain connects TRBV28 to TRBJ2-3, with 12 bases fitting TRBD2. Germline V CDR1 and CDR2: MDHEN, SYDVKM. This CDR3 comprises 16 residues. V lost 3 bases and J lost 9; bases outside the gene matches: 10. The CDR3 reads CASSLTKTSGRETQYF. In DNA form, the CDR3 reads TGTGCCAGCAGTTTGACGAAGACTAGCGGGAGAGAGACGCAGTATTTT.

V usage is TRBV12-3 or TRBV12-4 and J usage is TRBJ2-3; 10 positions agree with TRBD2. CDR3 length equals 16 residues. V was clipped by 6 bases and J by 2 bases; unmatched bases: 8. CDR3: CASRTYLAGATDTQYF. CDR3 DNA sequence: TGTGCCAGCAGGACCTACCTAGCGGGAGCCACAGATACGCAGTATTTT.

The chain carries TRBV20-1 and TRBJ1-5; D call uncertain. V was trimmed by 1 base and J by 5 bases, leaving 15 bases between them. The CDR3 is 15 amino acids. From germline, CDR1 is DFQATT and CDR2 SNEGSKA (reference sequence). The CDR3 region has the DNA TGCAGTGCTAGAGCCGCGGGTCTTTCTTATCAGCCCCAGCATTTT. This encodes CSARAAGLSYQPQHF.

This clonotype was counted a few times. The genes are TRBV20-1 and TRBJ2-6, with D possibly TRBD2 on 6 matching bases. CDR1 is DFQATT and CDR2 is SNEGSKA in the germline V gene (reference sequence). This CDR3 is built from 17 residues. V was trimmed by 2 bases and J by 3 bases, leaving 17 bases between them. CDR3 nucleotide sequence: TGCAGTGCTAGAAGGTCCGGAGGGGCTAGTGGGGCCAACGTCCTGACTTTC. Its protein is CSARRSGGASGANVLTF.

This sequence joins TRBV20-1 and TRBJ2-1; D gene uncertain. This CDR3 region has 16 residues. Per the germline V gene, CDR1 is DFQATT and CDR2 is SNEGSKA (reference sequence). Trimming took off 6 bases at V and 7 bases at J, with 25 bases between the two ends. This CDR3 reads CSAPPGVEIGGNEQFF. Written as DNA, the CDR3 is TGCAGTGCCCCCCCCGGAGTAGAGATAGGTGGGAATGAGCAGTTCTTC.

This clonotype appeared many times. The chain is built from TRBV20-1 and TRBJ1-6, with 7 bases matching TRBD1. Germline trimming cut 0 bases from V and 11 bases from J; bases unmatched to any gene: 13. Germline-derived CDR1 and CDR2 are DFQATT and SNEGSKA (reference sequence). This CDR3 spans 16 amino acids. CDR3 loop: CSARDRGDRAAPPLHF. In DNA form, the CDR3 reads TGCAGTGCTAGAGATAGGGGGGACAGAGCAGCGCCACCCCTCCACTTT.

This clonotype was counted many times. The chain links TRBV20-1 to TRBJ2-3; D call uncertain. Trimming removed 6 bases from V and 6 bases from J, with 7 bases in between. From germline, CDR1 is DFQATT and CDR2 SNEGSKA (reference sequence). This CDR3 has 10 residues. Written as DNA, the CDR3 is TGCAGTGCGTCCGGGGATACGCAGTATTTT. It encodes CSASGDTQYF.

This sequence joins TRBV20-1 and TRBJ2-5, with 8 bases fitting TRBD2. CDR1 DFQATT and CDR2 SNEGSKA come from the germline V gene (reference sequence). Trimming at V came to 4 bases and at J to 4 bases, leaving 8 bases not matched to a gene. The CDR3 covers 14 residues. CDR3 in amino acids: CSATGGPVGETQYF. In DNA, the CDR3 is TGCAGTGCTACGGGAGGGCCGGTCGGAGAGACCCAGTACTTC.

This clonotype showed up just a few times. The CDR3: CASSSDFESSYEQYF. The CDR3, as DNA: TGTGCCAGCAGTTCTGACTTCGAAAGCTCCTACGAGCAGTACTTC. The chain carries TRBV28 and TRBJ2-7; D uncertain. The CDR3 is 15 residues long. V dropped 4 bases and J dropped 0 bases, with 13 bases sitting between them. Germline CDR1 and CDR2: MDHEN and SYDVKM.

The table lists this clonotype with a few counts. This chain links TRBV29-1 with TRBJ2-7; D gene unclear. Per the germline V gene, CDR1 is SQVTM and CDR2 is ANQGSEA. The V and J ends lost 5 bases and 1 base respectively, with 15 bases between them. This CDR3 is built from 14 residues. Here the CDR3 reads CSVSGQADSYEQYF. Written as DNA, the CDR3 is TGCAGCGTTTCCGGTCAGGCGGATTCCTACGAGCAGTACTTC.

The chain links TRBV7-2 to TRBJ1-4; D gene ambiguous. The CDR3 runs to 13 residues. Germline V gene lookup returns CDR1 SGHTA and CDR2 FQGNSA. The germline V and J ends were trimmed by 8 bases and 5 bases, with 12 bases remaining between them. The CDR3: CASGRTANEKLFF. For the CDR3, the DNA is TGTGCCAGCGGAAGGACTGCAAATGAAAAACTGTTTTTT.

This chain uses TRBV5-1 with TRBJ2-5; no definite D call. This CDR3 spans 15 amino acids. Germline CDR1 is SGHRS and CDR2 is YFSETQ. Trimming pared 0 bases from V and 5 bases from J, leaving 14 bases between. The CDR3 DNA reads TGCGCCAGCAGCTTGGCCGCCCCGGTAGGGGAGACCCAGTACTTC. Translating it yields CASSLAAPVGETQYF.

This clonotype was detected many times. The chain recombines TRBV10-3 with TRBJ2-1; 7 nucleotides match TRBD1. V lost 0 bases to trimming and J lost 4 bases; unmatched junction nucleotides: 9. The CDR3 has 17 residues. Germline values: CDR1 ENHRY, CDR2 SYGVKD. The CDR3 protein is CAISESKPGQHYNEQFF. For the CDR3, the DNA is TGTGCCATCAGTGAGTCCAAACCGGGACAGCATTACAATGAGCAGTTCTTC.

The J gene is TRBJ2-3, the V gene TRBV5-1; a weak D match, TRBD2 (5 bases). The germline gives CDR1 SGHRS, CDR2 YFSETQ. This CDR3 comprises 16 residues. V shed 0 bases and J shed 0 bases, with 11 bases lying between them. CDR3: CASSLEVASSTDTQYF. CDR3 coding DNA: TGCGCCAGCAGCTTGGAGGTAGCGTCTAGCACAGATACGCAGTATTTT.

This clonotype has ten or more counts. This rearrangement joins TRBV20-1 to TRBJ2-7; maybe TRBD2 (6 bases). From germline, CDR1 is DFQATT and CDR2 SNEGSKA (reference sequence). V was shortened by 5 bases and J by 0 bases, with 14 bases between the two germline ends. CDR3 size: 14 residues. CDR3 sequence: CSAGTDGSSYEQYF. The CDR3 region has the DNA TGCAGTGCTGGGACGGACGGGAGCTCCTACGAGCAGTACTTC.

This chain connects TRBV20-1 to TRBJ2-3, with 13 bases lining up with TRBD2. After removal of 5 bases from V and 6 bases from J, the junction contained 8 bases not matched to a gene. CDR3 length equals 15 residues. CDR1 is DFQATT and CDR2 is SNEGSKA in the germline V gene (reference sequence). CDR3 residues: CSAYMTSGRTDTQYF. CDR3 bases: TGCAGTGCTTATATGACTAGCGGGAGGACTGATACGCAGTATTTT.

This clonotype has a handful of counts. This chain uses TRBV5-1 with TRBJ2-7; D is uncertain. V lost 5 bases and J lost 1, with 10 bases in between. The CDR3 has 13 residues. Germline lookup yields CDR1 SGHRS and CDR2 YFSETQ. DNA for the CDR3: TGCGCCAGCAGTTCGGACGTGTCCTACGAGCAGTACTTC. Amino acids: CASSSDVSYEQYF. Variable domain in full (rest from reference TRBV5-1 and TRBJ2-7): KAGVTQTPRYLIKTRGQQVTLSCSPISGHRSVSWYQQTPGQGLQFLFEYFSETQRNKGNFPGRFSGRQFSNSRSEMNVSTLELGDSALYLCASSSDVSYEQYFGPGTRLTVT.

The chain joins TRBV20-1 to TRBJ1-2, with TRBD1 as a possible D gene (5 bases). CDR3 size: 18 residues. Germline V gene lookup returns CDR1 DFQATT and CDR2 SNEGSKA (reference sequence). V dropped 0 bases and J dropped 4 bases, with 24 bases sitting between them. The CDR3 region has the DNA TGCAGTGCTAGAGACCGGGATGGTGCTGGGGGGGGGAGCTATGGCTACACCTTC. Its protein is CSARDRDGAGGGSYGYTF.

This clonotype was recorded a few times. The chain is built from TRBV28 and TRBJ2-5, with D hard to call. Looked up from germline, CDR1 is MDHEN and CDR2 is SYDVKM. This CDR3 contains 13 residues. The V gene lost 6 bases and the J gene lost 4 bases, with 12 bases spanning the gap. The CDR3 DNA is TGTGCCAGCAGCTCCCCGGCCCGAGAGACCCAGTACTTC. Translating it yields CASSSPARETQYF.

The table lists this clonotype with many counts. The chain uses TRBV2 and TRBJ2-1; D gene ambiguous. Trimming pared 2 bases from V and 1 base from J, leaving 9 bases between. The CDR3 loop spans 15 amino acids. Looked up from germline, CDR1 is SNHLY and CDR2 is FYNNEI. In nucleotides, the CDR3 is TGTGCCAGCAGTGAACAGGTGGGGTCCTACAATGAGCAGTTCTTC. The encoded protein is CASSEQVGSYNEQFF.

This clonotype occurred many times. The CDR3 region is CSPYSGNIPYEQYF. The CDR3 DNA sequence: TGCAGTCCCTATAGCGGGAATATACCCTACGAGCAGTACTTC. The genes are TRBV20-1 and TRBJ2-7; 8 nucleotides align to TRBD2. The length of the CDR3 is 14 residues. Germline V lookup: CDR1 DFQATT, CDR2 SNEGSKA (reference sequence). J was trimmed by 2 bases and V by 8 bases; bases with no gene match: 11.

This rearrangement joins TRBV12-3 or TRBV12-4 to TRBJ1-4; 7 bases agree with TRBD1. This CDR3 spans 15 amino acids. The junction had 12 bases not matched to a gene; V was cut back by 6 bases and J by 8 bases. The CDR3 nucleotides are TGTGCCAGCAGGACCGGGACAGTAGGTCGGGAAAAACTGTTTTTT. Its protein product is CASRTGTVGREKLFF.